This T cell receptor beta chain was retrieved from a study of identifying expanded T cells in peripheral blood. Study results and limitations: Over approximately two and four weeks, about 16 and 20 clones changed, versus approximately 1.2 between replicates. Variance in clone template counts between approximately two-week samples significantly increased with total template count across all healthy donors.

With regard to this clone: No antigen is known for it.

The germline V gene has CDR1 SGHRS and CDR2 YFSETQ. The CDR3 has 14 residues. With V trimmed by 4 bases and J by 2 bases, 3 bases remained unmatched. The table came from immunoSEQ multiplex PCR; TCRdb's copy has only in-frame clones and leaves some out. The sample yields 100,000 or so clones, 70% to 90% seen once. No infections or other immune events were documented during collection. The TCR comes from a person between 18 and 70 years old in good health. Sequenced material: blood. The chain carries TRBV5-1 and TRBJ2-7, with TRBD1 identical over 10 bases. CDR3 nucleotides: TGCGCCAGCAGCCGGGACAGGGGCCCCTACGAGCAGTACTTC. Its translation is CASSRDRGPYEQYF.